This entry features one TCR beta chain sequence. These data belong to a study of T cell changes during pregnancy in multiple sclerosis. Only in-frame clones appear in the TCRdb table, and some are missing; sequencing was by immunoSEQ multiplex PCR. The sample has tens of thousands of clones, less than 95% seen once. Germline assignment: CDR1 WSHSY and CDR2 SAAADI. J was trimmed by 5 bases and V by 2 bases; bases with no gene match: 5. CDR3 length equals 14 residues. The material sequenced was peripheral blood, taken before pregnancy. This chain joins TRBV10-2 and TRBJ1-1; 7 positions match TRBD1. The sequence was obtained from a female donor with multiple sclerosis, enrolled in a pregnancy study. The CDR3 bases are TGCGCCAGCAGTGAGCCCTCGGACAGGACTGAAGCTTTCTTT. Translating it yields CASSEPSDRTEAFF.